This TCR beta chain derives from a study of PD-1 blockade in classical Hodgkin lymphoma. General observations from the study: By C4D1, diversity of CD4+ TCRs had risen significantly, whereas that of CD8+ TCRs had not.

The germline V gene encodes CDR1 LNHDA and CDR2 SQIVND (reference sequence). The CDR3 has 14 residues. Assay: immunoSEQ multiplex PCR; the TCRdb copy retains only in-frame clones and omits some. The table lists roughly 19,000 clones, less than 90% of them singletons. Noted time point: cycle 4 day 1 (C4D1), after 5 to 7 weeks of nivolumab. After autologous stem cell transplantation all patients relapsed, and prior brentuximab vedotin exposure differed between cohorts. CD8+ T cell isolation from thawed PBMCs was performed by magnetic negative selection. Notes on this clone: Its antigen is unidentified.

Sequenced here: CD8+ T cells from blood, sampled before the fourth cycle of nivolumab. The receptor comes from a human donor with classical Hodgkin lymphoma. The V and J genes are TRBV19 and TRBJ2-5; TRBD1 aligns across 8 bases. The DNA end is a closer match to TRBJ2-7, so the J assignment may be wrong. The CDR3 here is CASSTGQGPYEQYF. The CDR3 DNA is TGTGCCAGTAGCACCGGACAGGGTCCCTACGAGCAGTACTTC.